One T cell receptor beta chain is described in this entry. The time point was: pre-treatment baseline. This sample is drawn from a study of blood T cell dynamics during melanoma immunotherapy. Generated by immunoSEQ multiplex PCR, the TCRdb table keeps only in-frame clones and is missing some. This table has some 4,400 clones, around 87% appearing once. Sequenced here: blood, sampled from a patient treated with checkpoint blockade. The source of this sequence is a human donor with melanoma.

CDR3 loop: CASSLTSVPYEQYF. For the CDR3, the DNA is TGTGCCAGCAGTTTAACGTCAGTTCCCTACGAGCAGTACTTC. This sequence joins TRBV28 and TRBJ2-7; no clear D gene. Germline assignment: CDR1 MDHEN and CDR2 SYDVKM. The CDR3 has 14 amino acids. With 2 bases removed from V and 2 bases from J, the gap between germline ends came to 10 bases.